This is a list of T cell receptor beta chains from one sample in a study of blood T cell repertoires in COVID-19. The assay was immunoSEQ multiplex PCR, and TCRdb's table has in-frame clones only and misses some. The sample holds fewer than 250,000 clones, roughly 87% seen once. Sequencing used PBMCs or T cells enriched from blood (not recorded which). These receptors were collected from a man under 40 who had recovered from COVID-19. Each CDR3 is given with its conserved first and last residue. Fields, in order: V gene, J gene, D gene, clone size, CDR3 DNA, CDR3 protein. The D gene is left open where the match is weak. Rows give clone size only sometimes, using once, few, many, or a class for an expanded clone.

>TRBV19|TRBJ1-3|-|-
TGTGCCACCCTGGGGGGGTCCGGAAACACCATATATTTT
CATLGGSGNTIYF
>TRBV25-1|TRBJ1-2|-|-
TGTGCCAGCAGTGAAAGGGGATCCAGCTATGGCTACACCTTC
CASSERGSSYGYTF
>TRBV3-1/TRBV3-2|TRBJ1-5|TRBD1|-
TGTGCCAGCAGCCATGGGACAGGACGGAATCAGCCCCAGCATTTT
CASSHGTGRNQPQHF
>TRBV28|TRBJ2-7|-|-
TGTGCCAGCAGGCGCCCCCAGGGAACCTACGAGCAGTACTTC
CASRRPQGTYEQYF
>TRBV6-5|TRBJ1-1|TRBD1|-
TGTGCCAGCAGTTACCAAGGACAGGGTCGGGCTTTCTTT
CASSYQGQGRAFF
>TRBV14|TRBJ2-1|TRBD2|-
TGTGCCAGCCCTGGGACTAGCGGGAGGGATTCCTACAATGAGCAGTTCTTC
CASPGTSGRDSYNEQFF
>TRBV6-5|TRBJ2-7|TRBD1|-
TGTGCCAGCAGCCCAGGGGGCGCTGGGAACGAGCAGTACTTC
CASSPGGAGNEQYF
>TRBV7-3|TRBJ1-2|-|-
TGTGCCAGCAGCTCCAGTCAAGGGGTGGGAGGCTACACCTTC
CASSSSQGVGGYTF
>TRBV6-5|TRBJ2-7|TRBD1|once
TGTGCCAGCAGTTACTTGGGACAGGATACCTACGAGCAGTACTTC
CASSYLGQDTYEQYF
>TRBV24-1|TRBJ2-1|-|-
TGTGCCACCAGTGATTTATCCCCGAATGAGCAGTTCTTC
CATSDLSPNEQFF
>TRBV6-2/TRBV6-3|TRBJ2-7|TRBD1|-
TGTGCCAGCAGTTACTCCGGGACAGGGGGCCCCTACGAGCAGTACTTC
CASSYSGTGGPYEQYF
>TRBV3-1/TRBV3-2|TRBJ1-2|TRBD1|-
TGTGCCAGCAGCCACAGGACAGGGAATGGCTACACCTTC
CASSHRTGNGYTF
>TRBV5-1|TRBJ2-3|-|-
TGCGCCAGCAGCCCCGGGACTGACGGAGATACGCAGTATTTT
CASSPGTDGDTQYF
>TRBV12-3/TRBV12-4|TRBJ1-5|-|-
TGTGCCAGCAGTCAGACTAGAGACCAGCCCCAGCATTTT
CASSQTRDQPQHF
>TRBV10-3|TRBJ1-4|TRBD1|once
TGTGCCATCAGTGAGTCTCCGACAGGGCTTAATGAAAAACTGTTTTTT
CAISESPTGLNEKLFF
>TRBV6-4|TRBJ2-1|-|-
TGTGCCAGCAGTACGGGAGTCTACAATGAGCAGTTCTTC
CASSTGVYNEQFF
>TRBV4-1|TRBJ2-1|-|-
TGCGCCAGCAGCCATGGTACGACAGTGAGCTCCTACAATGAGCAGTTCTTC
CASSHGTTVSSYNEQFF
>TRBV7-2|TRBJ2-7|TRBD2|-
TGTGCCAGCAGGGGACTAGGGGTCTACGAGCAGTACTTC
CASRGLGVYEQYF
>TRBV19|TRBJ1-5|TRBD1|few
TGTGCCAGTCAAGGGACAGGGGGCTTTAGCAATCAGCCCCAGCATTTT
CASQGTGGFSNQPQHF
>TRBV5-1|TRBJ1-4|-|once
TGCGCCAGCAGCGCTGCCGGGACAAAAAATGAAAAACTGTTTTTT
CASSAAGTKNEKLFF
>TRBV11-2|TRBJ2-5|TRBD2|-
TGTGCCAGCAGCTTATACGGGGGGCAAGAGACCCAGTACTTC
CASSLYGGQETQYF
>TRBV10-3|TRBJ2-7|-|-
TGTGCCATCAGCAGTGAATTGGGGGCCACCTACGAGCAGTACTTC
CAISSELGATYEQYF
>TRBV4-3|TRBJ1-2|TRBD1|-
TGCGCCAGCAGCCGAGATCACGCTACAGGGGCCGATGGCTACACCTTC
CASSRDHATGADGYTF
>TRBV5-1|TRBJ2-7|TRBD2|few
TGCGCCAGCAGCTTGGAGCGGCTAGCGGGGACCGAGCAGTACTTC
CASSLERLAGTEQYF
>TRBV6-2/TRBV6-3|TRBJ1-1|-|-
TGTGCCAGCAGTTACAACCGGCGGGAAACTGAAGCTTTCTTT
CASSYNRRETEAFF
>TRBV9|TRBJ2-7|-|-
TGTGCCAGCAGCGCCTCAGGGTTCATGGGCTCCTACGAGCAGTACTTC
CASSASGFMGSYEQYF
>TRBV10-3|TRBJ2-7|TRBD2|-
TGTGCCAGCGGGACCGGGACTAGCGGATACGAGCAGTACTTC
CASGTGTSGYEQYF
>TRBV9|TRBJ2-1|TRBD2|-
TGTGCCAGCAGCGTTCGCCCATCTAGCGGGGGGGACAATGAGCAGTTCTTC
CASSVRPSSGGDNEQFF
>TRBV2|TRBJ2-1|TRBD1|once
TGTGCCAGCGAAGAGACAGGGTACAATGAGCAGTTCTTC
CASEETGYNEQFF
>TRBV5-4|TRBJ2-2|-|-
TGTGCCAGCAGCCCGGGACTTCCGAACACCGGGGAGCTGTTTTTT
CASSPGLPNTGELFF
>TRBV4-1|TRBJ2-5|-|-
TGCGCCAGCAGCCAAGATTTAAGTCGCCCCCGGGAGACCCAGTACTTC
CASSQDLSRPRETQYF
>TRBV18|TRBJ1-1|-|few
TGTGCCAGCTCAGCCGTAGGGGAAGGGACTGAAGCTTTCTTT
CASSAVGEGTEAFF
>TRBV11-2|TRBJ1-6|-|few
TGTGCCAGCAGCTTAGAGTGGGCAGCACCCCTCCACTTT
CASSLEWAAPLHF
>TRBV2|TRBJ2-1|TRBD2|-
TGTGCCAGCAGTGAAAGGACTAGTCTTTACAATGAGCAGTTCTTC
CASSERTSLYNEQFF
>TRBV5-1|TRBJ1-2|TRBD1|-
TGCGCCAGCAGCTTGGGGGGACAGGCTAACTATGGCTACACCTTC
CASSLGGQANYGYTF
>TRBV12-3/TRBV12-4|TRBJ1-5|-|-
TGTGCCAGCAGCCGTACAGGTCAGCCCCAGCATTTT
CASSRTGQPQHF
>TRBV7-2|TRBJ1-1|-|-
TGTGCCAGCAGCTTCAACAGGGTAGGGGACACTGAAGCTTTCTTT
CASSFNRVGDTEAFF
>TRBV28|TRBJ2-7|TRBD2|-
TGTGCCAGCAGTTTCCAACGCGGGAGCCTATACGAGCAGTACTTC
CASSFQRGSLYEQYF
>TRBV27|TRBJ1-1|TRBD1|-
TGTGCCAGCAGTTTTCGAGGACAGGGGAGAAACACTGAAGCTTTCTTT
CASSFRGQGRNTEAFF